The clone carrying this T cell receptor (beta chain) was seen at least ten times. The data originate from a study of T cells after yellow fever vaccination. MiXCR, run by TCRdb on the 5' RACE reads, gives a single entry per CDR3 protein. The sample lists some 32,000 distinct CDR3 sequences, approximately 7% seen once, with 20% to 25% in the top ten. Germline V gives CDR1 SGHTA, CDR2 FQGNSA. Trimming took 4 bases from V and 8 from J, leaving 15 bases between them. The length of the CDR3 is 14 residues. The starting material was PBMCs, either bulk or a sorted T-cell subset (CD4+, CD8+, memory, or dextramer-sorted; not recorded which), obtained on the day of the first yellow fever vaccination. The TCR comes from a man younger than 35 who received the YFV17D yellow fever vaccine. V gene TRBV7-2 combines with J gene TRBJ2-1; D is perhaps TRBD2 (6 bases). The CDR3 DNA sequence: TGTGCCAGCAGCTCTCCGGGACTGGCCTATGAGCAGTTCTTC. Encoded protein: CASSSPGLAYEQFF. Full variable domain (remainder filled in from reference TRBV7-2 and TRBJ2-1): GAGVSQSPSNKVTEKGKDVELRCDPISGHTALYWYRQSLGQGLEFLIYFQGNSAPDKSGLPSDRFSAERTGGSVSTLTIQRTQQEDSAVYLCASSSPGLAYEQFFGPGTRLTVL.